This passage covers 12 T cell receptor beta chains from one sample sequenced in a study of blood T cell repertoires in COVID-19. Profiled with immunoSEQ multiplex PCR; TCRdb holds only in-frame clones, not every one. The sample shows tens of thousands of clones, approximately 81% of them seen only once. Input material: peripheral blood. Source of these receptors: a man older than 75 with acute or convalescent COVID-19.

V usage is TRBV19 and J usage is TRBJ1-1, with D unresolved. Germline V gene lookup returns CDR1 LNHDA and CDR2 SQIVND (reference sequence). The CDR3 loop spans 13 amino acids. V was trimmed by 4 bases and J by 1 base, leaving 7 bases between them. In DNA, the CDR3 is TGTGCCAGTAGTAGAAGAGAGAACACTGAAGCTTTCTTT. It is translated as CASSRRENTEAFF.

The chain has TRBV7-9 and TRBJ2-3; D is unclear. With 0 bases removed from V and 5 bases from J, the gap between germline ends came to 12 bases. CDR3 size: 15 residues. The V gene's germline CDR1 is SEHNR and CDR2 FQNEAQ (reference sequence). In DNA, the CDR3 is TGTGCCAGCAGCTTAGCGCTCGGCGGCATAGATACGCAGTATTTT. Translated: CASSLALGGIDTQYF.

The rearrangement joins TRBV19 to TRBJ2-3; maybe TRBD2 (5 bases). CDR1 is LNHDA, CDR2 SQIVND, per germline (reference sequence). The CDR3 runs to 16 residues. Trimming pared 5 bases from V and 1 base from J, leaving 16 bases between. CDR3 region: CASSPRLSSGTDTQYF. The CDR3 DNA sequence: TGTGCCAGTAGTCCCCGACTATCCTCTGGCACAGATACGCAGTATTTT.

The V call is TRBV5-8, the J call TRBJ1-5, with 10 bases identical to TRBD1. Per the germline V gene, CDR1 is SGHTS and CDR2 is YDEGEE. J gave up 4 bases and V 4 bases, and 5 bases lay outside the gene matches. The CDR3 is made up of 15 amino acids. CDR3 bases: TGTGCCAGCAGCCCCCGGGACAGGGGTAATCAGCCCCAGCATTTT. Translation: CASSPRDRGNQPQHF. Full variable domain (remainder filled in from reference TRBV5-8 and TRBJ1-5): EAGVTQSPTHLIKTRGQQATLRCSPISGHTSVYWYQQALGLGLQFLLWYDEGEERNRGNFPPRFSGRQFPNYSSELNVNALELEDSALYLCASSPRDRGNQPQHFGDGTRLSIL.

The rearrangement links TRBV18 to TRBJ2-7; 9 bases are shared with TRBD1. From germline, CDR1 is KGHSH and CDR2 LQKENI. V was clipped by 3 bases and J by 6 bases; unmatched bases: 6. There are 14 residues in the CDR3. CDR3 protein: CASSPRQGGREQYF. CDR3 DNA: TGTGCCAGCTCACCTCGACAGGGGGGTCGCGAGCAGTACTTC.

In its sample, this clone was seen many times. The chain employs TRBV18 and TRBJ2-1, with D tentatively TRBD1 (6 bases). The CDR3 loop spans 14 amino acids. In germline, CDR1 is KGHSH, CDR2 LQKENI. V lost 1 base and J lost 4, with 8 bases in between. The CDR3 here is CASSPLDSYNEQFF. CDR3 sequence (DNA): TGTGCCAGCTCACCACTGGACAGTTACAATGAGCAGTTCTTC.

There are a few counts of this clone. This sequence joins TRBV12-3 or TRBV12-4 and TRBJ1-1; D is possibly TRBD1 (5 bases). This CDR3 region has 13 residues. V was pared by 2 bases and J by 5 bases, with 9 bases between. CDR3 in DNA: TGTGCCAGCAGTTTATTTGGGGGGACTGAAGCTTTCTTT. Translated, it gives CASSLFGGTEAFF.

This chain links TRBV5-5 with TRBJ1-2, with D perhaps matching TRBD1 (6 bases). V was shortened by 4 bases and J by 5 bases, with 12 bases between the two germline ends. Germline lookup yields CDR1 SGHKS and CDR2 YYEKEE (reference sequence). The CDR3 totals 13 residues. CDR3 nucleotides: TGTGCCAGCAGCCAGCAGGGGATTTATGGCTACACCTTC. Amino acid sequence: CASSQQGIYGYTF.

The chain couples TRBV7-2 to TRBJ1-1, with D possibly matching TRBD1 (5 bases). V lost 0 bases, J lost 3 bases, and 11 bases lay in between. Per germline, CDR1 SGHTA and CDR2 FQGNSA. The CDR3 is 15 residues long. CDR3: CASSLAGSGYTEAFF. The CDR3 DNA reads TGTGCCAGCAGCTTAGCGGGGTCAGGGTACACTGAAGCTTTCTTT.

The J gene is TRBJ2-2, the V gene TRBV18; 11 bases are shared with TRBD2. Unmatched junction bases numbered 11, after V lost 5 bases and J lost 3 bases. From germline, CDR1 is KGHSH and CDR2 LQKENI. This CDR3 is 18 amino acids long. The CDR3: CASSALAGGPSDTGELFF. DNA for the CDR3: TGTGCCAGCTCAGCCCTAGCGGGAGGACCTTCAGACACCGGGGAGCTGTTTTTT.

The chain joins TRBV18 to TRBJ2-3, with D perhaps TRBD1 (5 bases). The CDR3 consists of 16 residues. Trimming cost V 2 bases and J 1 base, with 13 bases left between them. Germline CDR1 reads KGHSH; CDR2 reads LQKENI. CDR3 amino acids: CASSPRPQGGTDTQYF. The CDR3 DNA is TGTGCCAGCTCACCAAGACCTCAGGGCGGCACAGATACGCAGTATTTT.

The chain carries TRBV28 and TRBJ1-4; D call uncertain. The CDR3 extends over 14 amino acids. Germline V gene data show CDR1 as MDHEN and CDR2 as SYDVKM. Written as DNA, the CDR3 is TGTGCGTCCTTCCTCGGTACTATCGGAGAAAAACTGTTTTTT. Its protein is CASFLGTIGEKLFF.